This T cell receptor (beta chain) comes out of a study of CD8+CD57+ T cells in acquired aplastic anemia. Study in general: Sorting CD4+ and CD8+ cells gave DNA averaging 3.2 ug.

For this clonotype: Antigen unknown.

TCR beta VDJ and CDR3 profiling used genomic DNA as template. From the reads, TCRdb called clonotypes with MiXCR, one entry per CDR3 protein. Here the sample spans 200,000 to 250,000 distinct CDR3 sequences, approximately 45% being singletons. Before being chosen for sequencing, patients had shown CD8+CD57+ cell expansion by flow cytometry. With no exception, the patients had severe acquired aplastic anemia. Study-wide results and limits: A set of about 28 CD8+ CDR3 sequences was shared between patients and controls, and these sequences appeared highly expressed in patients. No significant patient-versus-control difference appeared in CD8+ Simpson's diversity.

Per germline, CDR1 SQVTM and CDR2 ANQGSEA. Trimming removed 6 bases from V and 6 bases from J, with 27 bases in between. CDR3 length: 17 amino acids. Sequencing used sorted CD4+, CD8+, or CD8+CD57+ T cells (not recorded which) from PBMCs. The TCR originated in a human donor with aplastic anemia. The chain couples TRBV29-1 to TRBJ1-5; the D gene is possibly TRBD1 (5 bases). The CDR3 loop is CSVGRATRGLLSQPQHF. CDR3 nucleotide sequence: TGCAGCGTGGGTCGGGCTACGAGGGGCTTACTCTCTCAGCCCCAGCATTTT.